This TCR beta chain was profiled in a study of vaccination and CD4 T cells after COVID-19. The CDR3 loop spans 13 amino acids. Germline assignment: CDR1 LNHNV and CDR2 YYDKDF (reference sequence). Trimming pared 4 bases from V and 1 base from J, leaving 7 bases between. With the Oncomine TCR Beta short-read assay, DNA from cultured CD4+ T cells was sequenced. TCRdb reprocessed the PCR reads with MiXCR, giving one entry per CDR3 protein. The table shows nearly 2,000 distinct CDR3 sequences, with 55% to 75% occurring only once. Noted treatment: roughly nine-day PBMC culture with coronavirus spike peptide pools or control peptides (ViraFEST assay). About this clonotype itself: Its matching antigen is unknown.

This sequence originates from a human donor who had recovered from COVID-19. The chain is built from TRBV15 and TRBJ2-5; D ambiguous. The input for sequencing was CD4+ T cells from blood, cultured in vitro, taken after SARS-CoV-2 vaccination. The DNA for the CDR3 is TGTGCCACCAGCAAGCGATCCCAAGAGACCCAGTACTTC. Translated, it gives CATSKRSQETQYF.